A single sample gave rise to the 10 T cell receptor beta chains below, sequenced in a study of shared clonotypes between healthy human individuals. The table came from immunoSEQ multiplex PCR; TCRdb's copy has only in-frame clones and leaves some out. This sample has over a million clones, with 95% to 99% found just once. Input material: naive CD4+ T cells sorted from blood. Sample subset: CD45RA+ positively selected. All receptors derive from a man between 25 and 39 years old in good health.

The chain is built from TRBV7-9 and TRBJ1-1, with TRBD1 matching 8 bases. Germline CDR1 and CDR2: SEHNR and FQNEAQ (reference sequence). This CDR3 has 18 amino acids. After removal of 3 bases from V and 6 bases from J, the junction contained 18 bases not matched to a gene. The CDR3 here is CASSFLGGRGLSKAEAFF. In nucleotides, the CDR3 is TGTGCCAGCAGCTTTCTGGGTGGCAGGGGGCTTTCGAAGGCTGAAGCTTTCTTT.

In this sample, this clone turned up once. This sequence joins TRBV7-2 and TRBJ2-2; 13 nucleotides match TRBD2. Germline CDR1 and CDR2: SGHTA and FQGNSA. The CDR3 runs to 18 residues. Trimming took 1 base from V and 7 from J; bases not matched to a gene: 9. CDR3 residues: CASSLGRTSGRLGGELFF. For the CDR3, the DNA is TGTGCCAGCAGCTTAGGGAGGACTAGCGGGAGATTGGGCGGGGAGCTGTTTTTT.

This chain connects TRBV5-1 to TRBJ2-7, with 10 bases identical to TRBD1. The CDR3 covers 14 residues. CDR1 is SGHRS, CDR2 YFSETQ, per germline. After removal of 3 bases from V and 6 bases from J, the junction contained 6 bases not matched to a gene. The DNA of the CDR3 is TGCGCCAGCAGCTCCTCCGGGACAGGGGCCGAGCAGTACTTC. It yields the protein CASSSSGTGAEQYF.

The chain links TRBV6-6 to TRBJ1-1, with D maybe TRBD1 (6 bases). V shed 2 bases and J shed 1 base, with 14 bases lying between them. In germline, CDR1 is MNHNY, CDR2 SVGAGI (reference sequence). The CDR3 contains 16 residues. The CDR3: CASSYEPRTENTEAFF. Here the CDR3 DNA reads TGTGCCAGCAGTTACGAACCCCGGACAGAGAACACTGAAGCTTTCTTT.

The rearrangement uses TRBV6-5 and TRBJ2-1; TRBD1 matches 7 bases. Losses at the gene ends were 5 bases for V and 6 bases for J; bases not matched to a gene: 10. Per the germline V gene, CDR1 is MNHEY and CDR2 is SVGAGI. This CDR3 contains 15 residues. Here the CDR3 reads CASSTSRDRGNEQFF. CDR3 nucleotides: TGTGCCAGCAGTACAAGCCGGGACAGAGGCAATGAGCAGTTCTTC.

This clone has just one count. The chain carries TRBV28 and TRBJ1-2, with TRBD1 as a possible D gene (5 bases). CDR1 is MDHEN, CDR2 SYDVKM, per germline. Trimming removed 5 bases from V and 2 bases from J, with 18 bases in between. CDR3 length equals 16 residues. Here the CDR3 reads CASSGAQDSLNYGYTF. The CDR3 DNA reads TGTGCCAGCAGTGGGGCTCAAGACAGTTTAAACTATGGCTACACCTTC.

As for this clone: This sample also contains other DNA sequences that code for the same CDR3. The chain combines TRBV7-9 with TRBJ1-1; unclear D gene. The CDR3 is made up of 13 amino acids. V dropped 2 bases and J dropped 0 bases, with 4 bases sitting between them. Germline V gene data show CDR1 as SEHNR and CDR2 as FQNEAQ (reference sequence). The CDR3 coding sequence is TGTGCCAGCAGCTTATCATTGAACACTGAAGCTTTCTTT. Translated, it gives CASSLSLNTEAFF.

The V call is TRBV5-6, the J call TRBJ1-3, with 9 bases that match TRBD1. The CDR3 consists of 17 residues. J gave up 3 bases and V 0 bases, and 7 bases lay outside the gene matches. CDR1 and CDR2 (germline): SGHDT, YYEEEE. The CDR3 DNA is TGTGCCAGCAGCTTGGCCAGGGACAGGGTGTATGGAAACACCATATATTTT. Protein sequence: CASSLARDRVYGNTIYF.

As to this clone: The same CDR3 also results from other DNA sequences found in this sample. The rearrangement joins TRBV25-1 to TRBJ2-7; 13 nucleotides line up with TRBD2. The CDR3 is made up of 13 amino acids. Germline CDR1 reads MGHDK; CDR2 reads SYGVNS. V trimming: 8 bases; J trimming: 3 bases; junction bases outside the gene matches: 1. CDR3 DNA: TGTGCCAGCCGGACTAGCGGGAGCTACGAGCAGTACTTC. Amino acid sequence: CASRTSGSYEQYF.

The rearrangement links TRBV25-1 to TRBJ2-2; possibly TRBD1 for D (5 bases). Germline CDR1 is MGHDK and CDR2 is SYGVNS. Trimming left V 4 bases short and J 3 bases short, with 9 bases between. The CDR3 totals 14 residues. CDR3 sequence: CASSGTLYTGELFF. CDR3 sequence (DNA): TGTGCCAGCAGTGGGACATTATACACCGGGGAGCTGTTTTTT.